Following are 28 T cell receptor beta chains from one sample sequenced in a study of CD8 T cells in ankylosing spondylitis. TCRdb itself ran the 5' RACE reads through MiXCR, one entry per CDR3 protein. The sample yields 90,000 to 100,000 distinct CDR3 sequences, about 8.3% seen once. Sequences were obtained from blood, either unsorted or a sorted T cell fraction (not recorded which). The origin of the receptors is a male donor with ankylosing spondylitis or in good health (not recorded which).

V usage is TRBV5-6 and J usage is TRBJ2-2, with D unclear. The CDR3 runs 14 residues. V lost 4 bases and J lost 4, with 11 bases in between. Germline V CDR1 and CDR2: SGHDT, YYEEEE. The CDR3 DNA sequence: TGTGCCAGCAGCCGAATCTCTATCACCGGGGAGCTGTTTTTT. It is translated as CASSRISITGELFF.

This clonotype was detected ten times or more. J is TRBJ1-1 and V is TRBV29-1; TRBD1 is a possible D gene (6 bases). Germline CDR1 reads SQVTM; CDR2 reads ANQGSEA. The CDR3 length is 14 residues. Trimming stripped 7 bases from V and 3 bases from J, with 18 bases between. In DNA form, the CDR3 reads TGCAGCGCGGGAGCCCCAGGGGCCGACACTGAAGCTTTCTTT. Amino acid sequence: CSAGAPGADTEAFF.

The table lists this clonotype with many counts. The chain combines TRBV20-1 with TRBJ1-3, with D unresolved. Trimming pared 1 base from V and 2 bases from J, leaving 12 bases between. The CDR3 is 15 residues long. Germline lookup yields CDR1 DFQATT and CDR2 SNEGSKA (reference sequence). DNA of the CDR3: TGCAGTGCTAGAGGGAGGCGGGAGGCTGGAAACACCATATATTTT. It codes for CSARGRREAGNTIYF.

The chain uses TRBV7-2 and TRBJ2-3, with unresolved D. The CDR3 consists of 14 residues. V lost 7 bases and J 0 bases, leaving 11 bases between the germline ends. Germline CDR1 is SGHTA and CDR2 is FQGNSA. The CDR3 sequence is CASTNPVSTDTQYF. The CDR3 region has the DNA TGTGCCAGCACTAATCCGGTTAGCACAGATACGCAGTATTTT.

In this sample, this clonotype turned up many times. The V gene is TRBV6-1, the J gene TRBJ2-3; 11 nucleotides align to TRBD2. V was clipped by 6 bases and J by 6 bases; unmatched bases: 11. This CDR3 spans 16 amino acids. CDR1 and CDR2 from the germline V gene are MNHNS and SASEGT. The CDR3 coding sequence is TGTGCCAGCAGCCACCAGCCTAGCGGGGGGACCGATACGCAGTATTTT. This codes for CASSHQPSGGTDTQYF.

The table lists this clonotype with many counts. This chain links TRBV7-2 with TRBJ2-1; 15 bases line up with TRBD2. J lost 4 bases, V lost 4 bases, and 5 bases had no gene match. The CDR3 contains 17 residues. Germline loops: CDR1 SGHTA, CDR2 FQGNSA. CDR3 bases: TGTGCCAGCAGCTGGACTAGCGGGGGGGCTGGGTACAATGAGCAGTTCTTC. It is translated as CASSWTSGGAGYNEQFF.

There are many counts of this clonotype. The chain combines TRBV20-1 with TRBJ1-5; 8 nucleotides agree with TRBD1. V shed 5 bases and J 3 bases; nucleotides not matched to a gene: 6. In germline, CDR1 is DFQATT, CDR2 SNEGSKA (reference sequence). This CDR3 spans 14 amino acids. The CDR3 loop reads CSAQGQDNNQPQHF. CDR3 bases: TGCAGTGCTCAGGGACAGGACAACAATCAGCCCCAGCATTTT.

This clonotype appeared many times. V is TRBV20-1 and J is TRBJ2-7; D perhaps matches TRBD1 (5 bases). The V end was cut by 3 bases, the J end by 2 bases, with 8 bases between. The CDR3 extends over 12 amino acids. The germline V gene encodes CDR1 DFQATT and CDR2 SNEGSKA (reference sequence). The CDR3 loop reads CSASVRAYEQYF. In DNA form, the CDR3 reads TGCAGTGCTAGTGTCAGGGCCTACGAGCAGTACTTC.

The sample holds many counts of this clonotype. This chain links TRBV5-1 with TRBJ2-2; no firm D call. The CDR3 is made up of 13 amino acids. Germline V gene lookup returns CDR1 SGHRS and CDR2 YFSETQ. Between the trimmed V and J ends, which lost 0 bases and 9 bases, there was a span of 9 bases. The CDR3, as DNA: TGCGCCAGCAGCTTGGCCCCACGCCGGGAGCTGTTTTTT. This encodes CASSLAPRRELFF.

This clonotype was seen only a few times. J is TRBJ1-3 and V is TRBV12-5; D remains unclear. From germline, CDR1 is LGHNT and CDR2 FRNRAP. The germline V and J ends were trimmed by 4 bases and 7 bases, with 11 bases remaining between them. The CDR3 contains 13 residues. CDR3 sequence reads: CASGYSSVNTIYF. DNA for the CDR3: TGTGCTAGTGGTTACTCCTCCGTTAACACCATATATTTT.

This clonotype was counted at least ten times. The V and J genes are TRBV20-1 and TRBJ2-5, with D possibly matching TRBD2 (6 bases). The CDR3 has 12 residues. From germline, CDR1 is DFQATT and CDR2 SNEGSKA (reference sequence). The ends were cut back, 3 bases at V and 5 bases at J, with 10 bases in the middle. CDR3 loop: CSASEGRETQYF. CDR3 DNA sequence: TGCAGTGCTAGTGAGGGGAGGGAGACCCAGTACTTC.

This clonotype was counted many times. In nucleotides, the CDR3 is TGTGCCAGCAGTTACGGTCCTAATAATTCACCCCTCCACTTT. It specifies CASSYGPNNSPLHF. The chain has TRBV6-5 and TRBJ1-6; D unclear. Deletions cut 2 bases from V and 5 bases from J, with 7 bases between. This CDR3 is built from 14 residues. Germline loops: CDR1 MNHEY, CDR2 SVGAGI.

Regarding this clonotype: This may be a read error: a much more frequent sequence differs by one nucleotide. The J gene is TRBJ2-5, the V gene TRBV6-2 or TRBV6-3; 7 bases agree with TRBD2. J gave up 9 bases and V 6 bases, and 4 bases lay outside the gene matches. This CDR3 is built from 11 residues. In germline, CDR1 is MNHEY, CDR2 SVGEGT. The CDR3 is CASSRGEAQYF. The CDR3 DNA is TGTGCCAGCAGCCGGGGGGAGGCCCAGTACTTC.

This clonotype was detected only a few times. The chain links TRBV7-9 to TRBJ1-2; 8 positions match TRBD1. Germline values: CDR1 SEHNR, CDR2 FQNEAQ (reference sequence). The CDR3 is 14 residues long. V trimming: 2 bases; J trimming: 3 bases; junction bases outside the gene matches: 2. As DNA, the CDR3 is TGTGCCAGCAGCTTATGGACAGGGCACTATGGCTACACCTTC. Its translation is CASSLWTGHYGYTF.

The chain links TRBV12-3 or TRBV12-4 to TRBJ1-2, with 7 bases fitting TRBD1. V shed 2 bases, J shed 6 bases, and the junction held 6 bases outside the gene matches. This CDR3 is 14 amino acids long. CDR3 in amino acids: CASSLTGTVNGYTF. The CDR3 DNA sequence: TGTGCCAGCAGTTTAACCGGGACAGTTAATGGCTACACCTTC.

This clonotype was counted ten times or more. The V gene is TRBV15, the J gene TRBJ1-2; D is possibly TRBD1 (6 bases). Germline values: CDR1 LNHNV, CDR2 YYDKDF (reference sequence). The CDR3 runs to 12 residues. The germline V and J ends were trimmed by 8 bases and 3 bases, with 10 bases remaining between them. CDR3 coding DNA: TGTGCCACCGGACAGAACTACTATGGCTACACCTTC. Its protein product is CATGQNYYGYTF.

There are many counts of this clonotype. This chain links TRBV2 with TRBJ2-7, with TRBD2 matching 8 bases. This CDR3 contains 14 residues. The germline V gene has CDR1 SNHLY and CDR2 FYNNEI. The trim removed 3 bases at V and 3 bases at J, leaving 4 bases unmatched. CDR3 nucleotides: TGTGCCAGCAGTGACTTTAGCGGGGACTACGAGCAGTACTTC. Its translation is CASSDFSGDYEQYF.

With respect to this clonotype: A much larger clonotype is one base distant, so this may be a read error. This chain links TRBV7-2 with TRBJ2-1; possibly TRBD1 or TRBD2 for D (6 bases each). CDR1 is SGHTA, CDR2 FQGNSA, per germline. CDR3 size: 15 residues. The CDR3 sequence: CGSSLVRGVYNEQFF. Written as DNA, the CDR3 is TGTGGCAGCAGCTTAGTAAGGGGGGTCTACAATGAGCAGTTCTTC.

This clonotype was counted many times. This chain connects TRBV29-1 to TRBJ2-3; D ambiguous. Trimming pared 6 bases from V and 2 bases from J, leaving 9 bases between. Germline CDR1 is SQVTM and CDR2 is ANQGSEA. This CDR3 comprises 12 residues. CDR3 in DNA: TGCAGCGTCCCCCGAGACACAGATACGCAGTATTTT. Encoded protein: CSVPRDTDTQYF.

As to this clonotype: A junction boundary mismatches the germline segment, possibly from a read error. This chain uses TRBV10-3 with TRBJ2-1; D possibly uses TRBD1 or TRBD2 (5 bases each). Per the germline V gene, CDR1 is ENHRY and CDR2 is SYGVKD. The CDR3 is 15 residues long. CDR3 protein: CVISEGQGPYNEQFF. For the CDR3, the DNA is TGTGTCATCAGTGAAGGGCAGGGACCCTACAATGAGCAGTTCTTC.

In its sample, this clonotype was seen many times. The rearrangement uses TRBV3-1 and TRBJ1-6; 8 nucleotides match TRBD1. Germline V gene lookup returns CDR1 LGHDT and CDR2 YNNKEL (reference sequence). J was trimmed by 9 bases and V by 0 bases; bases with no gene match: 4. The CDR3 is 15 amino acids. CDR3 DNA sequence: TGTGCCAGCAGCCAAGAGGACAGGGAAACTTCACCCCTCCACTTT. It codes for CASSQEDRETSPLHF.

In this sample, this clonotype turned up many times. The rearrangement links TRBV29-1 to TRBJ2-7; D perhaps matches TRBD2 (7 bases). V gave up 7 bases and J gave up 3 bases, with 16 bases separating them. Germline CDR1 and CDR2: SQVTM and ANQGSEA. There are 13 residues in the CDR3. The CDR3 sequence: CSGLAGANYEQYF. Written as DNA, the CDR3 is TGCAGCGGGCTTGCGGGGGCGAACTACGAGCAGTACTTC.

This clonotype was seen repeatedly, ten times or more. The rearrangement uses TRBV5-1 and TRBJ2-1, with D unresolved. The CDR3 extends over 16 amino acids. V lost 1 base and J lost 2, with 13 bases in between. CDR1 SGHRS and CDR2 YFSETQ come from the germline V gene. This CDR3 reads CASSLPRTETYNEQFF. CDR3 coding DNA: TGCGCCAGCAGCTTGCCACGGACGGAAACCTACAATGAGCAGTTCTTC.

There are many counts of this clonotype. The rearrangement links TRBV12-3 or TRBV12-4 to TRBJ2-1; 12 bases are a match to TRBD2. Trimming at V came to 3 bases and at J to 5 bases, leaving 20 bases not matched to a gene. This CDR3 has 21 amino acids. The CDR3 protein is CASSLTLFFLAGGPRNNEQFF. The CDR3 DNA follows: TGTGCCAGCAGTTTGACTTTGTTCTTCCTAGCGGGAGGGCCGAGGAACAATGAGCAGTTCTTC.

This clonotype occurred many times. The chain combines TRBV10-3 with TRBJ2-7; 9 nucleotides line up with TRBD1. Germline V gene lookup returns CDR1 ENHRY and CDR2 SYGVKD. V dropped 11 bases and J dropped 2; count of bases not matched to a gene: 4. The CDR3 spans 12 residues. The CDR3 region is CASGTGPYEQYF. CDR3 DNA sequence: TGTGCCTCCGGGACAGGGCCCTACGAGCAGTACTTC.

This chain uses TRBV15 with TRBJ2-1; TRBD2 matches at 10 bases. Germline lookup yields CDR1 LNHNV and CDR2 YYDKDF (reference sequence). V was clipped by 0 bases and J by 5 bases; unmatched bases: 7. This CDR3 contains 17 residues. CDR3 region: CATSRDPSGGVDNEQFF. Here the CDR3 DNA reads TGTGCCACCAGCAGAGATCCAAGCGGGGGGGTCGACAATGAGCAGTTCTTC.

This rearrangement joins TRBV20-1 to TRBJ2-3, with 9 nucleotides matching TRBD2. V was clipped by 5 bases and J by 6 bases; unmatched bases: 9. The CDR3 length is 14 residues. CDR1 DFQATT and CDR2 SNEGSKA come from the germline V gene (reference sequence). Here the CDR3 reads CSAPQALAGDTQYF. CDR3 DNA: TGCAGTGCTCCGCAGGCCCTAGCGGGGGATACGCAGTATTTT.

Within the sample, this clonotype is medium-sized. V is TRBV20-1 and J is TRBJ1-4; TRBD1 agrees at 7 bases. Per germline, CDR1 DFQATT and CDR2 SNEGSKA (reference sequence). Trimming took 5 bases from V and 7 from J; bases not matched to a gene: 10. The CDR3 consists of 14 residues. This chain's CDR3 is CSADQGGLSEKLFF. CDR3 bases: TGCAGTGCTGACCAGGGGGGTTTAAGTGAAAAACTGTTTTTT.